This T cell receptor beta chain is drawn from a study of shared clonotypes between healthy human individuals. Every subset's genomic DNA went evenly onto several immunoSEQ plates. The method was immunoSEQ multiplex PCR; TCRdb's version includes in-frame clones alone and lacks a portion of them. The sample holds 2.3 million or so clones, over 85% seen once. CDR3 size: 17 residues. Germline V gene data show CDR1 as SGHNT and CDR2 as YENEEA. J was trimmed by 4 bases and V by 0 bases; bases with no gene match: 10. All the donors were Caucasian adults who lived in Nashville, Tennessee. Study-wide findings and caveats: The donor pool, a small one, limited the genetic and exposure-history diversity represented.

For this clone: Its antigen is currently unknown.

Sequencing was done on a sample of naive CD4+ T cells from PBMCs. The subset: CD45RA+ positively selected. The chain links TRBV11-3 to TRBJ2-3, with TRBD2 matching over 7 bases. The receptor was isolated from a man aged 18 to 30 in good health. Some clones in this sample may be carry-over from other donors' samples. In DNA, the CDR3 is TGTGCCAGCAGCTTAGACGGTGCGGGAGTTCGAGCAGATACGCAGTATTTT. Amino acid sequence: CASSLDGAGVRADTQYF.